This T cell receptor (beta chain) was identified during a study of identical twins. At least ten counts were recorded for this clonotype. This CDR3 has 15 amino acids. Germline lookup yields CDR1 MGHRA and CDR2 YSYEKL. V was cut by 0 bases and J by 4 bases, with 13 bases left in between. In TCRdb, the 5' RACE reads were re-called with MiXCR into one record per CDR3 protein. The sample lists 500,000 to 700,000 distinct CDR3 sequences, roughly 7.2% occurring once. Separately, the same data were catalogued under a study of yellow fever vaccine responses in identical twins.

This clonotype was obtained from a woman between 18 and 29 years old in good health. Specimen: PBMCs. V usage is TRBV4-1 and J usage is TRBJ2-7; tentative D call: TRBD2 (5 bases). CDR3: CASSQEDQRQYEQYF. CDR3 DNA: TGCGCCAGCAGCCAAGAAGACCAGCGGCAATACGAGCAGTACTTC.